This TCR beta chain stems from a study of T cells in Graves' hyperthyroidism and ophthalmopathy. The TCR beta CDR3 regions underwent amplification using RNA transcripts as the source. Primed by the HTBI set, a first-round RT-PCR was run on the TCR CDR3. MiXCR, applied by TCRdb to the multiplex PCR reads, yields one record per CDR3 protein. The sample lists approximately 740,000 distinct CDR3 sequences; 12% to 15% were seen once. This clonotype was observed a handful of times. The hyperthyroidism was newly diagnosed and had lasted under 2 months; the patients were aged 18 to 65. Each 10 ml fresh peripheral blood draw supplied the PBMCs. The sample consisted of blood. The sequence was collected from a woman between 18 and 30 years old with Graves' hyperthyroidism.

The CDR3 is CASSLIVQGIKKKLFF. The CDR3 nucleotides are TGTGCCAGCAGTTTAATTGTCCAGGGGATCAAGAAAAAACTGTTTTTT. J is TRBJ1-4 and V is TRBV27, with D maybe TRBD1 (6 bases). CDR3 length equals 16 residues. The V gene's germline CDR1 is MNHEY and CDR2 SMNVEV (reference sequence). Trimming shortened V by 2 bases and J by 9 bases, and 19 bases separated the two germline ends. The whole variable domain, remainder taken from reference TRBV27 and TRBJ1-4, is EAQVTQNPRYLITVTGKKLTVTCSQNMNHEYMSWYRQDPGLGLRQIYYSMNVEVTDKGDVPEGYKVSRKEKRNFPLILESPSPNQTSLYFCASSLIVQGIKKKLFFGSGTQLSVL.